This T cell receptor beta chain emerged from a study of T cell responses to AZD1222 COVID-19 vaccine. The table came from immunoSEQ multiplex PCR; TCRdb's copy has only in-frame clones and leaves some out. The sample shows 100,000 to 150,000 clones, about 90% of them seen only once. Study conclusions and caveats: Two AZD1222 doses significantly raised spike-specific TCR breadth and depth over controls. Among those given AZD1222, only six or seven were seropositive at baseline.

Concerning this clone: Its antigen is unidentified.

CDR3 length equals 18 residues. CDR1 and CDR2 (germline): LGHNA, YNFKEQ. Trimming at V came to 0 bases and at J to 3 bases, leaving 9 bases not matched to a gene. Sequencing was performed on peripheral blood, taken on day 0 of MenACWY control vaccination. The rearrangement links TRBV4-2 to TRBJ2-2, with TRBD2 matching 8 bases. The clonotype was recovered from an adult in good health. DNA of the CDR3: TGTGCCAGCAGCCAAGACCTAGCGGGTGGGCACTACACCGGGGAGCTGTTTTTT. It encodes CASSQDLAGGHYTGELFF.